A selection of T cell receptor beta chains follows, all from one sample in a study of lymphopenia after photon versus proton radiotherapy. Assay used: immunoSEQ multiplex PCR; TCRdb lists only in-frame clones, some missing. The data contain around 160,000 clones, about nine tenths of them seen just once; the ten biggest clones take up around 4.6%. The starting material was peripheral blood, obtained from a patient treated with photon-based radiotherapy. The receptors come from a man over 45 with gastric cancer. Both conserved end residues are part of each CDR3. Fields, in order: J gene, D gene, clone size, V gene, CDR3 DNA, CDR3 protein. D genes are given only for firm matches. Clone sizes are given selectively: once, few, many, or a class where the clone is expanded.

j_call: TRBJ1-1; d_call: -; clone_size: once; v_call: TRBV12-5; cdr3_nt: TGTGCTAGTGTCTCAGGGCGCATGAACACTGAAGCTTTCTTT; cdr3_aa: CASVSGRMNTEAFF
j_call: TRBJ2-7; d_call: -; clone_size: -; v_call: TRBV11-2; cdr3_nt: TGTGCCAGCAGCTTGGCCCCCCCCTACGAGCAGTACTTC; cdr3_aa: CASSLAPPYEQYF
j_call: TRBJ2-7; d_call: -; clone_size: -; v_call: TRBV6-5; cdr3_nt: TGTGCCAGCAGTTCCAGCACGTACGAGCAGTACTTC; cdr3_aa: CASSSSTYEQYF
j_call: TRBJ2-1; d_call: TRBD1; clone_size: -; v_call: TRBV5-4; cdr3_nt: TGTGCCAGCAGTTCCAACAGGGGGGTTTACAATGAGCAGTTCTTC; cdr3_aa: CASSSNRGVYNEQFF
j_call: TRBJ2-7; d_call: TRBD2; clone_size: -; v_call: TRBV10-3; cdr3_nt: TGTGCCATCAGTGAGTCCTTAGCGGGCGGCGTAAGAGAGCAGTACTTC; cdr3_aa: CAISESLAGGVREQYF
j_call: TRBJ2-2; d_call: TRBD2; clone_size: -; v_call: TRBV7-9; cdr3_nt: TGTGCCAGCAGCTTACCAGCGGGAGTTACCGGGGAGCTGTTTTTT; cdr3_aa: CASSLPAGVTGELFF
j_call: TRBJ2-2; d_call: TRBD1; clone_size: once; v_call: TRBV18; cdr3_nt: TGTGCCAGCTCGGCGGGACAGGGGGCGACCACCGGGGAGCTGTTTTTT; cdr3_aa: CASSAGQGATTGELFF
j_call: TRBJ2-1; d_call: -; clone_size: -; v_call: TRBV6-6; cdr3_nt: TGTGCCAGCAGTCCTCAGGGTCCCTACAATGAGCAGTTCTTC; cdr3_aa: CASSPQGPYNEQFF
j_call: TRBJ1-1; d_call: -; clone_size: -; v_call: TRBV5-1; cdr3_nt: TGCGCCAGCAGCGGGCGGGACACGAACACTGAAGCTTTCTTT; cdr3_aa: CASSGRDTNTEAFF
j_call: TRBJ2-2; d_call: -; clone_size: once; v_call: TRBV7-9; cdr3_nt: TGTGCCAGCAGCTTATCCAGGACCGCGAACACCGGGGAGCTGTTTTTT; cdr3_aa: CASSLSRTANTGELFF
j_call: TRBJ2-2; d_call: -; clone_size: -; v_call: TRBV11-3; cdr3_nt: TGTGCCAGCAGCCCCGGAGGGTCAAACACCGGGGAGCTGTTTTTT; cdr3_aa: CASSPGGSNTGELFF
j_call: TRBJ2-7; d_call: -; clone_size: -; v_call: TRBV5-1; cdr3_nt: TGCGCCAGCAGCTTGGTTGGGGACGGTTACGAGCAGTACTTC; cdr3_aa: CASSLVGDGYEQYF
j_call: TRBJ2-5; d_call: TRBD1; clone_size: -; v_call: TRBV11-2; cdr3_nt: TGTGCCAGCAGCTTAACGACAGGGGCCGGTGGGACCCAGTACTTC; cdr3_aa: CASSLTTGAGGTQYF
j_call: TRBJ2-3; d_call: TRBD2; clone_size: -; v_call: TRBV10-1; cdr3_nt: TGCGCCAGCTGCCCCGGGACTAGCGGGAGCCGAGATACGCAGTATTTT; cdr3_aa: CASCPGTSGSRDTQYF
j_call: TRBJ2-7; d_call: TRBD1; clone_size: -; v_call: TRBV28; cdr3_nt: TGTGCCAGCAGTGCCGGGACAGGGAGGTCCTACGAGCAGTACTTC; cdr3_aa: CASSAGTGRSYEQYF
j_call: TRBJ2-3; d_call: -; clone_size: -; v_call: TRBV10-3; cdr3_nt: TGTGCCATCAAAAAGGGCTCCACAGATACGCAGTATTTT; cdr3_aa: CAIKKGSTDTQYF
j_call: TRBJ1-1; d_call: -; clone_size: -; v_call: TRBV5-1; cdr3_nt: TGCGCCAGCAGCTTCCCCCATGGGAACACTGAAGCTTTCTTT; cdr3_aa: CASSFPHGNTEAFF
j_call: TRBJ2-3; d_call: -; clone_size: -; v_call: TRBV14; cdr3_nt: TGTGCCAGCAGCCAACCGTGGAATACGCAGTATTTT; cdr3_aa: CASSQPWNTQYF
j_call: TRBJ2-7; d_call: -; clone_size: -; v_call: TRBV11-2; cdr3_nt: TGTGCCAGCAGCCTAACCGTCGGGCTAGAGCGATCCTACGAGCAGTACTTC; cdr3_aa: CASSLTVGLERSYEQYF
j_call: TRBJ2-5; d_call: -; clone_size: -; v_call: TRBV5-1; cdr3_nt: TGCGCCAGCAGCTTAGACGAGACCCAGTACTTC; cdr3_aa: CASSLDETQYF
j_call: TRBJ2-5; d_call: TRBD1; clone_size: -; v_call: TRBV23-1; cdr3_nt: TGCGCCAGCGGTACCGGACAGGGACATCAAGAGACCCAGTACTTC; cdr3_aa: CASGTGQGHQETQYF
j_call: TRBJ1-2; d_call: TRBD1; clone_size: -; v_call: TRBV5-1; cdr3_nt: TGCGCCAGCAGCTTGGAGACAGGGGGCGGCTATGGCTACACCTTC; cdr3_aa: CASSLETGGGYGYTF
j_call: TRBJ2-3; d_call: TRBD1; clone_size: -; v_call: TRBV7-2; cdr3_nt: TGTGCCAGCAGCTTGGACAGGGACAGCACAGATACGCAGTATTTT; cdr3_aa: CASSLDRDSTDTQYF
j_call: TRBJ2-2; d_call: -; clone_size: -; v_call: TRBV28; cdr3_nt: TGTGCCAGCAGGGCCCCAACCGGGGAGCTGTTTTTT; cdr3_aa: CASRAPTGELFF
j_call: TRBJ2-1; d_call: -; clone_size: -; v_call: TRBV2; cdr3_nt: TGTGCCAGCAGTGATCAGCTAGACCCTGAGCAGTTCTTC; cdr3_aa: CASSDQLDPEQFF
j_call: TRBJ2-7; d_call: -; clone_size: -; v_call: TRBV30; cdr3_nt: TGTGCCTGGGCCGGGGCCTACGAGCAGTACTTC; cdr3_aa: CAWAGAYEQYF
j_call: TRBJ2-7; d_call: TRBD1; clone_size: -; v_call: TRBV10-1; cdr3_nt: TGCGCCAGCAGCGGACAGGGCCCCTACGAGCAGTACTTC; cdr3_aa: CASSGQGPYEQYF
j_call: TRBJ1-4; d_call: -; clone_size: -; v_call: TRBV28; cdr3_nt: TGTGCCAGCAATATACCAGGATCCTCTAATGAAAAACTGTTTTTT; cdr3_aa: CASNIPGSSNEKLFF
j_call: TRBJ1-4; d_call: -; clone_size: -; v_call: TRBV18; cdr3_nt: TGTGCCAGCTCACTAGGACAGAATGAAAAACTGTTTTTT; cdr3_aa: CASSLGQNEKLFF
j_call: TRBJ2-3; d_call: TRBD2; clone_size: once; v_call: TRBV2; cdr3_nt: TGTGCCAGCAGTCTAGCGGGAGGGCGAGGAGATACGCAGTATTTT; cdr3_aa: CASSLAGGRGDTQYF
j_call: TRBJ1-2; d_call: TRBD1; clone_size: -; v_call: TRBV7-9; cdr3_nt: TGTGCCAGCAGCCGTCCGGGACAGGGCATCCCAGCTAACTATGGCTACACCTTC; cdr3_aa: CASSRPGQGIPANYGYTF
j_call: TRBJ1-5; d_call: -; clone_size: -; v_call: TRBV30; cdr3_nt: TGTGCCTGGAGTGTTTCCGGGACATCTGACCCGCCCCAGCATTTT; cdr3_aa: CAWSVSGTSDPPQHF
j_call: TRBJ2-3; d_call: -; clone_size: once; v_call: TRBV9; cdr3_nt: TGTGCCAGCAGCCCCAGGGACGGCCACACAGATACGCAGTATTTT; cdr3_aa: CASSPRDGHTDTQYF
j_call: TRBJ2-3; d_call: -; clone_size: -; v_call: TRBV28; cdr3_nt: TGTGCCAGCAGTTCCGTTTCGGTTATCAGTGGGGATACGCAGTATTTT; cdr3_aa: CASSSVSVISGDTQYF
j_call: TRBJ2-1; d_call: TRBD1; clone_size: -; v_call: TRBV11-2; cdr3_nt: TGTGCCAGCAGCCGCTCGACAGGGAGTATTGAGCAGTTCTTC; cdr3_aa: CASSRSTGSIEQFF
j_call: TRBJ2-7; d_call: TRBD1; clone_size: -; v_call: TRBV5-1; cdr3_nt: TGCGCCAGCAGCCAGGACAGGGTCTACGAGCAGTACTTC; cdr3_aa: CASSQDRVYEQYF
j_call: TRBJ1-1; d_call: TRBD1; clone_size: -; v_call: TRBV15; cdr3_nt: TGTGCCACCAGCAGAGGAGGATCTAGGGGCAGGGGGTGGATGAACACTGAAGCTTTCTTT; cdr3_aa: CATSRGGSRGRGWMNTEAFF
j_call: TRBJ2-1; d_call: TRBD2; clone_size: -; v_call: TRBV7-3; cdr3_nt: TGTGCCAGCAGCCAGATTGGGAGGGCCTTTGGAAATGAGCAGTTCTTC; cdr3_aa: CASSQIGRAFGNEQFF
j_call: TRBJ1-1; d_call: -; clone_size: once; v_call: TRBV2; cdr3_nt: TGTGCCAGCAGGGGGACATCGAACACTGAAGCTTTCTTT; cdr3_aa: CASRGTSNTEAFF
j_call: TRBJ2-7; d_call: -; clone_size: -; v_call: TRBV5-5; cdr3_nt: TGTGCCAGCAGCTTGTGGGGGGCCTTGGGTGAGCAGTACTTC; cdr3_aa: CASSLWGALGEQYF
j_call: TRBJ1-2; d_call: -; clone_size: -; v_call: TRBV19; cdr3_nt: TGTGCCAGTAGTATTGGCGGGCCACTTTATGGCTACACCTTC; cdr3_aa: CASSIGGPLYGYTF
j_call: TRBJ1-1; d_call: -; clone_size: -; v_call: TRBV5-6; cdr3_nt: TGTGCCAGCAGCTTGGTTGGAGGCATGAACACTGAAGCTTTCTTT; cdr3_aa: CASSLVGGMNTEAFF
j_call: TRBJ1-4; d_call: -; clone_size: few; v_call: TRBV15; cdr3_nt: TGTGCCACCAGCAGAGAAGTCGGACCGAATGAAAAACTGTTTTTT; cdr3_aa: CATSREVGPNEKLFF
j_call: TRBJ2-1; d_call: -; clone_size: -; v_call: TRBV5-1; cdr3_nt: TGCGCCAGCAAGCTAGGTACCCCCTCCTACAATGAGCAGTTCTTC; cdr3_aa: CASKLGTPSYNEQFF
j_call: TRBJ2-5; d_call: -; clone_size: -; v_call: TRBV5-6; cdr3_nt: TGTGCCAGCAGCACGACCGGGACGGGGGAGACCCAGTACTTC; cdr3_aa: CASSTTGTGETQYF
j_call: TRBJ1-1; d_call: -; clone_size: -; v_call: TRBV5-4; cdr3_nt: TGTGCCAGCAGCCCTGGGGTGGGGGAATCGGTGAACACTGAAGCTTTCTTT; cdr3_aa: CASSPGVGESVNTEAFF
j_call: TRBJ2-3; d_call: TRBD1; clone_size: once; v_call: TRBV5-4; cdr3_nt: TGTGCCAGCAGCTTGGTGGGACAGAGCACAGATACGCAGTATTTT; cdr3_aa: CASSLVGQSTDTQYF
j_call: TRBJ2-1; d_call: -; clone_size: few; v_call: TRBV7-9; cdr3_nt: TGTGCCAGCAGCTTAGTAGGCCAGAGGACTACAATTGAGCAGTTCTTC; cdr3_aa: CASSLVGQRTTIEQFF
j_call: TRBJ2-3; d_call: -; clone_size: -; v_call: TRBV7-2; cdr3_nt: TGTGCCAGCAGCATCCCGGGATTGGCAGGGCCCACAGATACGCAGTATTTT; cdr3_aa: CASSIPGLAGPTDTQYF